The 24 T cell receptor beta chains below were found in one sample sequenced in a study of T cell responses to AZD1222 COVID-19 vaccine. Measured with immunoSEQ multiplex PCR; TCRdb has only the in-frame clones, and not every one. This sample yields 90,000 to 120,000 clones, of which 91% are seen a single time; under 25% belongs to the top ten. The specimen comprised peripheral blood, sampled on day 0 of AZD1222 vaccination. The receptors were gathered from an adult in good health.

The rearrangement joins TRBV12-5 to TRBJ1-1, with 9 positions matching TRBD1. The germline V gene encodes CDR1 LGHNT and CDR2 FRNRAP. V gave up 2 bases and J gave up 0 bases; unmatched junction bases: 7. CDR3 length: 17 residues. CDR3 loop: CASGLPNRGPMNTEAFF. As DNA, the CDR3 is TGTGCTAGTGGTTTGCCTAACAGGGGGCCTATGAACACTGAAGCTTTCTTT.

The chain has TRBV4-3 and TRBJ1-1; D is unresolved. V lost 0 bases and J 3 bases, leaving 5 bases between the germline ends. The CDR3 runs to 13 residues. CDR1 is LGHNA and CDR2 is YSLEER in the germline V gene. The CDR3 loop reads CASSQERDTEAFF. DNA for the CDR3: TGCGCCAGCAGCCAAGAAAGGGACACTGAAGCTTTCTTT.

This clone was counted a single time. This chain links TRBV25-1 with TRBJ1-1; D gene unclear. Trimming pared 5 bases from V and 5 bases from J, leaving 12 bases between. The CDR3 contains 13 residues. Looked up from germline, CDR1 is MGHDK and CDR2 is SYGVNS. This CDR3 is CASSPRRETEAFF. In nucleotides, the CDR3 is TGTGCCAGCAGTCCAAGGAGGGAGACTGAAGCTTTCTTT.

This clone was observed once. V usage is TRBV6-5 and J usage is TRBJ1-2; 11 nucleotides align to TRBD1. V dropped 4 bases and J dropped 4; count of bases not matched to a gene: 2. Germline values: CDR1 MNHEY, CDR2 SVGAGI. The CDR3 runs to 14 residues. CDR3 bases: TGTGCCAGCAGTTGGGACAGGGGGGGCTATGGCTACACCTTC. Amino acids: CASSWDRGGYGYTF.

The chain links TRBV6-1 to TRBJ2-7, with TRBD1 matching over 10 bases. The CDR3 contains 15 residues. Germline values: CDR1 MNHNS, CDR2 SASEGT. The J segment lost 4 bases and the V segment lost 2 bases, leaving 5 bases of the junction unmatched. The CDR3 protein is CASSENRGQGYEQYF. CDR3 in DNA: TGTGCCAGCAGTGAAAATAGGGGACAGGGGTACGAGCAGTACTTC.

The V call is TRBV5-5, the J call TRBJ2-7; 9 nucleotides match TRBD1. Germline values: CDR1 SGHKS, CDR2 YYEKEE (reference sequence). The CDR3 length is 16 residues. Germline trimming cut 0 bases from V and 7 bases from J; bases unmatched to any gene: 11. CDR3 DNA sequence: TGTGCCAGCAGCTTGGGTGCAGTGGGACAGGGTAGGGAGCAGTACTTC. This encodes CASSLGAVGQGREQYF.

The gene calls are TRBV11-2 and TRBJ2-2; tentative D call: TRBD1 (6 bases). Germline V CDR1 and CDR2: SGHAT, FQNNGV. This CDR3 has 15 residues. V lost 1 base and J 7 bases, leaving 13 bases between the germline ends. CDR3 region: CASSLVYREDGELFF. Here the CDR3 DNA reads TGTGCCAGCAGCTTAGTTTACAGGGAAGACGGGGAGCTGTTTTTT.

V is TRBV9 and J is TRBJ1-5; perhaps TRBD1 as D (5 bases). Between the trimmed V and J ends, which lost 7 bases and 7 bases, there was a span of 15 bases. From germline, CDR1 is SGDLS and CDR2 YYNGEE. This CDR3 is built from 13 residues. The CDR3 bases are TGTGCCAGCGGAGGGGACCAGGGACAGCCCCAGCATTTT. Residues: CASGGDQGQPQHF.

V usage is TRBV24-1 and J usage is TRBJ2-2; D gene uncertain. V was shortened by 0 bases and J by 6 bases, with 4 bases between the two germline ends. The germline gives CDR1 KGHDR, CDR2 SFDVKD. CDR3 length: 13 amino acids. DNA of the CDR3: TGTGCCACCAGTGATTTGAAGGCCGGGGAGCTGTTTTTT. Its protein is CATSDLKAGELFF.

The chain employs TRBV3-1 (or the pseudogene TRBV3-2) and TRBJ1-5; a possible D gene is TRBD1 (5 bases). Trimming pared 3 bases from V and 4 bases from J, leaving 16 bases between. The CDR3 is 16 amino acids. Germline-derived CDR1 and CDR2 are LGHDT and YNNKEL (reference sequence). CDR3 sequence: CASSQHGAGRNQPQHF. The DNA for the CDR3 is TGTGCCAGCAGCCAGCACGGGGCAGGGCGAAATCAGCCCCAGCATTTT.

The chain employs TRBV5-1 and TRBJ1-1, with D possibly matching TRBD1 (6 bases). V lost 8 bases, J lost 1 base, and 15 bases lay in between. CDR3 length: 14 amino acids. In germline, CDR1 is SGHRS, CDR2 YFSETQ. The CDR3 region has the DNA TGCGCCAGTGCCAACAGGGAAGGGAACACTGAAGCTTTCTTT. Translated, it gives CASANREGNTEAFF. Full variable domain (rest looked up from reference TRBV5-1 and TRBJ1-1): KAGVTQTPRYLIKTRGQQVTLSCSPISGHRSVSWYQQTPGQGLQFLFEYFSETQRNKGNFPGRFSGRQFSNSRSEMNVSTLELGDSALYLCASANREGNTEAFFGQGTRLTVV.

The chain uses TRBV7-2 and TRBJ1-2; 7 nucleotides align to TRBD1. The length of the CDR3 is 14 residues. Trimming removed 5 bases from V and 1 base from J; junction bases left unmatched: 4. The germline V gene encodes CDR1 SGHTA and CDR2 FQGNSA. CDR3 loop: CASSAGTVNYGYTF. The CDR3 nucleotides are TGTGCCAGCAGCGCGGGGACAGTTAACTATGGCTACACCTTC.

V usage is TRBV19 and J usage is TRBJ2-4, with TRBD1 matching 8 bases. The CDR3 spans 17 residues. Germline CDR1 and CDR2: LNHDA and SQIVND (reference sequence). Losses at the gene ends were 0 bases for V and 1 base for J; bases not matched to a gene: 5. The chain's CDR3 is CASSIDRTGLAKNIQYF. The DNA of the CDR3 is TGTGCCAGTAGTATAGACCGGACAGGGCTGGCCAAAAACATTCAGTACTTC.

The CDR3 sequence is CASSPLGTGLGNYGYTF. In DNA form, the CDR3 reads TGTGCCAGCAGTCCACTGGGGACAGGGCTTGGAAACTATGGCTACACCTTC. V is TRBV2 and J is TRBJ1-2, with 9 positions matching TRBD1. V trimming: 5 bases; J trimming: 2 bases; junction bases outside the gene matches: 12. Germline V CDR1 and CDR2: SNHLY, FYNNEI. The length of the CDR3 is 17 residues. The complete variable domain, with remaining parts taken from reference TRBV2 and TRBJ1-2, reads EPEVTQTPSHQVTQMGQEVILRCVPISNHLYFYWYRQILGQKVEFLVSFYNNEISEKSEIFDDQFSVERPDGSNFTLKIRSTKLEDSAMYFCASSPLGTGLGNYGYTFGSGTRLTVV.

This clone occurred once. The chain employs TRBV10-2 and TRBJ1-4; 9 bases line up with TRBD1. V trimming: 6 bases; J trimming: 7 bases; junction bases outside the gene matches: 12. There are 16 residues in the CDR3. Germline V CDR1 and CDR2: WSHSY, SAAADI. The DNA of the CDR3 is TGCGCCAGCAGGGAACCGGGACAGGGTTTCGGTGAAAAACTGTTTTTT. Its protein is CASREPGQGFGEKLFF.

This chain connects TRBV9 to TRBJ1-5; TRBD1 is a possible D gene (6 bases). V lost 4 bases and J 2 bases, leaving 13 bases between the germline ends. CDR3 size: 15 residues. The germline gives CDR1 SGDLS, CDR2 YYNGEE. This chain's CDR3 is CASSPHAGGNQPQHF. CDR3 DNA: TGTGCCAGCAGCCCTCACGCAGGGGGCAATCAGCCCCAGCATTTT.

The gene calls are TRBV28 and TRBJ1-6; 9 nucleotides align to TRBD1. CDR1 is MDHEN and CDR2 is SYDVKM in the germline V gene. This CDR3 contains 14 residues. V gave up 5 bases and J gave up 8 bases; unmatched junction bases: 4. For the CDR3, the DNA is TGTGCCAGCAGTGGACAGGGGTTTTATTCACCCCTCCACTTT. This sequence encodes CASSGQGFYSPLHF.

In its sample, this clone was seen once. Germline and junction disagree at one end, which may indicate a read error. The chain has TRBV6-5 and TRBJ2-6; possible D gene TRBD2, 5 bases. Germline V lookup: CDR1 MNHEY, CDR2 SVGAGI. The CDR3 loop spans 16 amino acids. CDR3 sequence: CASSYSRGSGANVLTF. CDR3 in DNA: TGTGCCAGTAGTTACTCCCGGGGCTCTGGGGCCAACGTCCTGACTTTC.

The chain recombines TRBV6-2 or TRBV6-3 with TRBJ1-5; tentative D call: TRBD1 (5 bases). The CDR3 extends over 17 amino acids. Trimming pared 0 bases from V and 1 base from J, leaving 13 bases between. Germline CDR1 and CDR2: MNHEY and SVGEGT. Here the CDR3 reads CASSYSGGGFSNQPQHF. The CDR3 coding sequence is TGTGCCAGCAGTTACTCTGGGGGGGGATTCAGCAATCAGCCCCAGCATTTT.

The chain couples TRBV19 to TRBJ2-2, with D tentatively TRBD1 (5 bases). The CDR3 contains 17 residues. V was trimmed by 5 bases and J by 2 bases, leaving 18 bases between them. Germline V gives CDR1 LNHDA, CDR2 SQIVND (reference sequence). The CDR3 sequence is CASSPIGHQPNTGELFF. CDR3 DNA sequence: TGTGCCAGTAGTCCCATCGGACACCAGCCTAACACCGGGGAGCTGTTTTTT.

The chain recombines TRBV5-1 with TRBJ2-1; no clear D gene. V was trimmed by 0 bases and J by 5 bases, leaving 12 bases between them. In germline, CDR1 is SGHRS, CDR2 YFSETQ. The CDR3 runs to 15 residues. The CDR3 reads CASSLDSYPNNEQFF. The CDR3 DNA follows: TGCGCCAGCAGCTTGGATTCCTACCCTAACAATGAGCAGTTCTTC.

The J gene is TRBJ2-3, the V gene TRBV12-3 or TRBV12-4; D remains ambiguous. V gave up 5 bases and J gave up 6 bases, with 6 bases separating them. The CDR3 runs to 11 residues. The chain's CDR3 is CASSRMDTQYF. CDR3 DNA sequence: TGTGCCAGCAGTCGCATGGATACGCAGTATTTT.

The V and J genes are TRBV6-5 and TRBJ2-7; no reliable D call. V lost 3 bases and J 4 bases, leaving 7 bases between the germline ends. CDR1 is MNHEY, CDR2 SVGAGI, per germline. The CDR3 contains 12 residues. In nucleotides, the CDR3 is TGTGCCAGCAGTTATGACACTTACGAGCAGTACTTC. Its protein is CASSYDTYEQYF.

The rearrangement uses TRBV5-1 and TRBJ2-3; perhaps TRBD1 as D (5 bases). In germline, CDR1 is SGHRS, CDR2 YFSETQ. The CDR3 is 16 amino acids. The V end lost 2 bases, the J end lost 3 bases, and 16 bases lay between the germline ends. CDR3 sequence (DNA): TGCGCCAGCAGCTTCCTGACAGACTTTCAAACAGATACGCAGTATTTT. It yields the protein CASSFLTDFQTDTQYF.